What follows is one T cell receptor (beta chain) and its context. Its antigen is unidentified. The PCR used 60 Vbeta and 13 Jbeta primers. Generated by immunoSEQ multiplex PCR, the TCRdb table keeps only in-frame clones and is missing some. In total, the table holds about 75,000 clones. The data derive from a study of cytomegalovirus exposure and HLA in healthy donors. Looked up from germline, CDR1 is SGHDT and CDR2 is YYEEEE. There are 11 residues in the CDR3. V was shortened by 0 bases and J by 7 bases, with 5 bases between the two germline ends. Study results and caveats: Exclusion as indistinguishable affected some V segments, including TRBV6-2 and TRBV6-3. Analyses of presence/absence relied on an assumption of roughly uniform sequencing depth across donors. Solely CMV serostatus was available to characterize immune exposure.

Sample: PBMCs. The clonotype was recovered from a man between 35 and 55 years old in good health and CMV-seronegative. The chain links TRBV5-6 to TRBJ2-7; D gene uncertain. CDR3 sequence: CASSLAVEQYF. In nucleotides, the CDR3 is TGTGCCAGCAGCTTGGCGGTGGAGCAGTACTTC.